This T cell receptor (beta chain) was profiled in a study of cytomegalovirus exposure and HLA in healthy donors. PCR primers comprised 60 Vbeta and 13 Jbeta primers. The method was immunoSEQ multiplex PCR; TCRdb's version includes in-frame clones alone and lacks a portion of them. This table holds around 160,000 clones, around 77% found once. CDR3 length: 15 amino acids. Deletions cut 6 bases from V and 6 bases from J, with 21 bases between. CDR1 is MNHEY and CDR2 is SMNVEV in the germline V gene (reference sequence). Findings of the study overall: Within an earlier analysis, most TCR beta V segments proved productive either about 87% or about 30% of the time.

As regards this clone: As yet, its antigen is unknown.

Healthy people donating bone marrow made up the donors. The sequenced sample was PBMCs. The TCR was taken from a woman in her forties in good health and CMV-seronegative. This rearrangement joins TRBV27 to TRBJ2-7, with D maybe TRBD1 (7 bases). The CDR3 sequence: CASRFRGPSAGEQYF. CDR3 in DNA: TGTGCCAGCAGGTTTAGGGGGCCCTCAGCGGGCGAGCAGTACTTC.